This T cell receptor (beta chain) is drawn from a study of cytomegalovirus exposure and HLA in healthy donors (TCRdb year 2017). The study in broad terms: According to an earlier analysis of a few hundred of the donors, about 179 million T cells yielded 120 million or so unique TCR beta sequences and about 300 Gb of sequence data. Among the roughly 400 genotyped donors, around 81% belonged to the genetic ancestry cluster associated with self-reported Caucasian donors. A later genetic analysis took genome-wide SNP genotypes for 398 of the 666 donors and used that subset as a discovery cohort. Donor age, sex, ethnicity and CMV serostatus were compiled together with the repertoire data. Four to six DR-DQ haplotypes were handled as single units for association and clustering, since linkage in the cohort was strong. The T cell repertoires of 550 to 850 subjects were profiled by immunosequencing and related to cytomegalovirus serostatus. A later analysis re-analyzed previously published TCR beta repertoires from about 730 donors and added high-resolution HLA genotyping to study TCR occurrence patterns. An early release that covered roughly 600 HLA-typed donors contained around 300 gigabases of sequencing data and roughly 84 million unique TCR sequences. A separate validation cohort of 90 to 150 different subjects was used in addition to the 666-subject first cohort. Every repertoire in the discovery cohort had been generated on one and the same sequencing platform. Rather than using new phenotypic data, the later analysis identified candidate immune exposures from TCR beta sequences and from how often those sequences occurred across donors. The study was designed to test whether signatures of past pathogen exposure could be identified by cataloging public T cell receptors. High-throughput TCR immunosequencing, statistical association of individual TCRs with disease status, and machine learning were combined to predict cytomegalovirus infection status. Both class I and class II loci were covered by HLA typing, at four-digit resolution. Among about 400 genotyped donors of the cohort, an average of around 240,000 unique TCR beta nucleotide sequences was sequenced per donor, of which roughly 17% were non-productive. The number of donors typed differed by locus, with about 620-630 for A, B, C, DRB1 and DQB1, 522 for DQA1, 600 to 610 for DPA1, and some 440 for DPB1. An earlier analysis of fewer than 700 of the donors applied high-throughput TCR beta sequencing to assess whether each TCR beta V gene segment acted as functional or pseudogenic. The full study reports these points: When HLA alleles, especially DR and DQ, strongly co-occurred, attributing TCR associations to individual alleles was difficult. The 87-base-pair reads could not distinguish some IMGT-functional V segments, including TRBV6-2 and TRBV6-3, so those segments were excluded. In a later analysis, HLA-associated TCR beta chains showed more clonal expansion and lower generation probabilities than non-associated chains that were equally common. Most TCR sequences were observed very rarely across donors, whereas some public TCRs were present in many individuals. Sequencing depth was assumed to be roughly uniform across donors in the presence/absence analyses, though that assumption may not hold. An association between a missense DCLRE1C variant and V-gene and J-gene trimming of TCR beta chains was found in a later genetic analysis and replicated in an independent cohort. A cluster of highly shared sequence variants was judged likely to be a technical artifact of the sequencing pipeline. Three of the identified cytomegalovirus-associated TCR beta chains were confirmed in vitro to be specific for cytomegalovirus antigens. The classifier was reported to diagnose cytomegalovirus status with high specificity and sensitivity in both the original and validation cohorts. CMV serostatus was the only immune exposure information available for the cohort. The study gave a list of roughly 150 TCR beta chains associated with cytomegalovirus. In a later analysis, TCR association rates were found to vary across HLA loci, with the most associated TCRs seen for DRB1 alleles and the fewest for HLA-C alleles. Because HLA typing was missing for some donors at each locus, association tests included only the typed subset. In a later genetic analysis, fewer N-insertions in productive TCRs were reported among donors in an Asian-associated ancestry cluster than the approximately 630-donor mean. A later analysis associated about 17,000 TCR beta sequences with specific HLA alleles at a false discovery rate of 0.05. A further reported finding was that TCR beta sequences accurately predicted the HLA-A and HLA-B alleles for most subjects in the first cohort. A later analysis reported that several top co-occurrence clusters appeared linked to parvovirus B19, influenza, CMV and Epstein-Barr virus. According to a later analysis, most CMV-associated TCR beta chains appeared to be HLA-restricted, and the HLA associations seemed to be driven largely by CMV exposure. In this cohort, only TCR beta chains were sequenced, and detectable features were limited by the absence of alpha or paired-chain data. Linkage disequilibrium might explain the correlated functional status among segregating V segments, but an unknown experimental factor could not be excluded. In an earlier analysis of under 600 of the donors, most TCR beta V segments were observed in productive rearrangements about 87% or about 30% of the time, broadly matching IMGT annotations. The authors suggested that the approach could potentially be extended to other disease states and immunological phenotypes. Some 16 rarely observed V segments, including chromosome 9 orphons, were excluded from the earlier analysis of a few hundred of the donors because counts were too low.

The cohort comprised some 680 healthy bone marrow donors. At the time of sampling, all cohort members were nominally healthy, though unrecorded immune exposures were likely present. The donor was CMV seropositive and was included in the group of 250 to 350 seropositive cohort members. Each donor provided a peripheral blood sample, and peripheral blood mononuclear cells were used for TCR beta sequencing. Genomic DNA extraction from the blood cell samples was performed with the Qiagen DNeasy Blood Extraction Kit. The CDR3 spans 14 residues, from the cysteine through the phenylalanine. Of the read, only the CDR3 DNA is kept; its 42 bases are in frame from base 1. At the junction V is shortened by 3 bases and J by 2 bases, with 9 bases in between. The germline V gene encodes CDR1 KGHSH and CDR2 LQKENI. Library prep was done by the immunoSEQ multiplex PCR assay. The multiplex PCR relied on a mix of 60 forward primers for TCR Vbeta segments and 13 reverse primers for TCR Jbeta segments. Amplification of the CDR3 region of rearranged TCR beta genes was performed with a multiplex PCR assay on genomic DNA. Amplified TCR beta libraries were sequenced as 87-base-pair reads on the Illumina HiSeq System. The paper's data handling went like this. In a later analysis, 80 million or so unique TCR beta chains were counted across the approximately 620 repertoires, and approximately 11 million of these chains were shared by at least two donors. To remove PCR and sequencing errors, raw reads were error-corrected and collapsed into unique sequences using a nearest-neighbor algorithm that merged closely related sequences. To assign V, D and J gene segments, CDR3 sequences were aligned to IMGT reference sequences. For a sequence to be retained, a match of at least six nucleotides to both a V gene segment and a J gene segment was required. Rearrangements were classified as productive when the CDR3 lacked stop codons and remained in frame with V and J, and all other rearrangements were classified as non-productive. Following IMGT convention, CDR3 was defined as the stretch from the second conserved V-encoded cysteine to the conserved J-encoded phenylalanine. The earlier analysis of a few hundred of the donors excluded any sequence lacking an unambiguous match to a single V gene segment. An earlier analysis of approximately 590 of the donors classified V segments as functional when productive rearrangements were above 56.7% and as segregating when the standard deviation between donors was above 5%. A statistical classification framework was built to diagnose cytomegalovirus status from the catalog of TCR beta chain sequences. In a later analysis, TCR nucleotide sequences were compared against IMGT/GENE-DB human TR gene sequences so that V and J genes could be assigned. A later analysis assigned CDR3 sequences and most-parsimonious VDJ recombination scenarios with the TCRdist pipeline. In a later analysis, each TCR beta chain was defined by its CDR3 amino acid sequence together with its V-gene family, and reads lacking a unique V-gene family were excluded. A later analysis removed several hundred highly shared, low-generation-probability nucleotide sequences to deal with suspected cross-contamination and a sequencing artifact. For each public chain, a later analysis derived a clonal expansion index from normalized ranks of inferred template counts within each repertoire. In a later analysis, generation probabilities were computed using a VDJ recombination model fitted to out-of-frame rearrangements, and the results were checked against IGoR. In a later analysis, hypergeometric tests were used to score TCR-TCR, TCR-HLA and TCR-CMV co-occurrence, with a repertoire-size bias correction applied to TCR pairs. In a later analysis, false discovery rates were estimated by permuting HLA or CMV assignments 20 times. A later analysis grouped co-occurring TCRs with DBSCAN, adding TCRdist sequence similarity when clustering within HLA-allele-positive subsets. Co-occurrence clustering excluded repertoires with fewer than 30,000 or more than 120,000 public chains, plus five with anomalous nucleotide sharing. TCRdb provides this immuneACCESS table in a form limited to in-frame rearrangements. Some clones are lacking; in checked studies, under half of them reflect an unresolved V gene, and why the rest are absent is not known. That table furnishes V, J and clone size, whereas the DNA furnished D and trimming. This sample has about 230,000 clones in its table, and 70% to 85% of those were observed once. Approximately 2.6% of the sample rests with the top ten.

A remark on this clone: This clone's antigen is unknown. Base qualities are not provided; no much larger clone lies one nucleotide away.

The sequenced material came from PBMCs. The sequence derives from a woman aged 60-75 years in good health and CMV-seropositive. The sequence joins TRBV18 to TRBJ2-3; confidence is insufficient to name the D gene. The encoded CDR3 is CASSPGSYTDTQYF. Here is the DNA: TGTGCCAGCTCACCCGGGTCGTACACAGATACGCAGTATTTT.